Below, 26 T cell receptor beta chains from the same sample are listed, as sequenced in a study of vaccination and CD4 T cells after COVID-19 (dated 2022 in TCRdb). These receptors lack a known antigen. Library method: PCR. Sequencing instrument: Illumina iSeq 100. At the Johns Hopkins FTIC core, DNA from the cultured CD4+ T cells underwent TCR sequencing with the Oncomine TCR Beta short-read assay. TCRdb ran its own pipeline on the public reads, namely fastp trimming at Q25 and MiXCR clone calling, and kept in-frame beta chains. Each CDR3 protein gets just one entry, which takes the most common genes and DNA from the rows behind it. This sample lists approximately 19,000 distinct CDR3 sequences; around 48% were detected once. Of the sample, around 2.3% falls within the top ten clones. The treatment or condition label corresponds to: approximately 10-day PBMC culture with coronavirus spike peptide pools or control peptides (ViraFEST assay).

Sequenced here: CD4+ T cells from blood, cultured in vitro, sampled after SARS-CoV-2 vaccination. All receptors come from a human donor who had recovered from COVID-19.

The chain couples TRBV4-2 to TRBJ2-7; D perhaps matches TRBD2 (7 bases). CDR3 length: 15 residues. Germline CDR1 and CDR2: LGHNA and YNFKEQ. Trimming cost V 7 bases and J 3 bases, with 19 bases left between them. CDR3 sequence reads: CASTSDPGGIYEQYF. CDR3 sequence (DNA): TGTGCCAGCACCTCCGACCCGGGGGGCATCTACGAGCAGTACTTC.

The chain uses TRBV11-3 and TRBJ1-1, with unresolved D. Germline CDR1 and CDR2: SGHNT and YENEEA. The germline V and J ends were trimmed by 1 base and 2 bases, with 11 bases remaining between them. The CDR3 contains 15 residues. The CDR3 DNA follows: TGTGCCAGCAGCTTAGTTGCCGGAGCCAACACTGAAGCTTTCTTT. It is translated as CASSLVAGANTEAFF. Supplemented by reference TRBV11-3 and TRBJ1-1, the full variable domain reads EAGVVQSPRYKIIEKKQPVAFWCNPISGHNTLYWYLQNLGQGPELLIRYENEEAVDDSQLPKDRFSAERLKGVDSTLKIQPAELGDSAVYLCASSLVAGANTEAFFGQGTRLTVV.

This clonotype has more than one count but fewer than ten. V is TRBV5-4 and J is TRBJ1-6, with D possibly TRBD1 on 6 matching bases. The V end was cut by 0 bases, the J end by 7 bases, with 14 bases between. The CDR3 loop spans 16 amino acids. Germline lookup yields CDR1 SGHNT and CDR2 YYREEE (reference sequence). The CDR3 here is CASSLVPGQLNSPLHF. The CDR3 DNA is TGTGCCAGCAGCTTGGTCCCCGGACAGTTAAATTCACCCCTCCACTTT.

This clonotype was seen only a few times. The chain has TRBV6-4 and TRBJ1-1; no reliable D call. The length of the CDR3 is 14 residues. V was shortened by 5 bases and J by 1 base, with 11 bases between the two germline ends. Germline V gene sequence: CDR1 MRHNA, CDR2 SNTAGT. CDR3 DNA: TGTGCCAGCAGTCCGGATTACGGGAACACTGAAGCTTTCTTT. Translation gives CASSPDYGNTEAFF.

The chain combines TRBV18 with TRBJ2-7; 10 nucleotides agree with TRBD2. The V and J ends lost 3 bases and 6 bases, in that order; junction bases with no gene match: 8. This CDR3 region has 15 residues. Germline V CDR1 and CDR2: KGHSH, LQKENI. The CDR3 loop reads CASSPLSGRALEQYF. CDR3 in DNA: TGTGCCAGCTCACCTCTAAGCGGGAGGGCCCTCGAGCAGTACTTC.

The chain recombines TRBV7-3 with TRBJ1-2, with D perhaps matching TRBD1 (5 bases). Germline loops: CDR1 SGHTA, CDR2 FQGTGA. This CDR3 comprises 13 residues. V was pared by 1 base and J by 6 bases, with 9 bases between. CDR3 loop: CASSLIRGDGYTF. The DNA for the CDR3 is TGTGCCAGCAGCTTAATCCGAGGGGATGGCTACACCTTC.

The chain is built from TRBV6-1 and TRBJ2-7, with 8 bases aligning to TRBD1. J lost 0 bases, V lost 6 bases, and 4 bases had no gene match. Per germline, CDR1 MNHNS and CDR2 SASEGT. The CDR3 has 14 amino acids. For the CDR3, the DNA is TGTGCCAGCAGCCCGGACAGGGTCTCCTACGAGCAGTACTTC. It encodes CASSPDRVSYEQYF.

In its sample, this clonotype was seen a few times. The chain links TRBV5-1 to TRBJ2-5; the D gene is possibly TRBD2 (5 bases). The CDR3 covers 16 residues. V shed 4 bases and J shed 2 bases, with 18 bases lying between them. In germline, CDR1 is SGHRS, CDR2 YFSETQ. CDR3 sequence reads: CASSLGLSGSQETQYF. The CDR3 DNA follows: TGCGCCAGCAGCCTCGGGTTATCGGGGAGTCAAGAGACCCAGTACTTC.

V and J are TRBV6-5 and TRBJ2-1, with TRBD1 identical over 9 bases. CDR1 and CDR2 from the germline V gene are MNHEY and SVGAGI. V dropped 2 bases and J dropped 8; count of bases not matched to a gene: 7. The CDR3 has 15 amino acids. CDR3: CASSYPGQGMDEQFF. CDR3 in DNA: TGTGCCAGCAGTTACCCCGGACAGGGGATGGATGAGCAGTTCTTC.

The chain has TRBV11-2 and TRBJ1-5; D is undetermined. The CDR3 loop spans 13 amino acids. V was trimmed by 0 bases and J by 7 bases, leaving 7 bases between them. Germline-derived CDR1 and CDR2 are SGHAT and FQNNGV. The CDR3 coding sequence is TGTGCCAGCAGCTTAGACGTGGGACAGCCCCAGCATTTT. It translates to CASSLDVGQPQHF.

In nucleotides, the CDR3 is TGCGCCAGCAGCTTGGACAGCCTGAACACTGAAGCTTTCTTT. Translating it yields CASSLDSLNTEAFF. The rearrangement uses TRBV5-1 and TRBJ1-1; no clear D. The CDR3 runs to 14 residues. The V gene lost 0 bases and the J gene lost 0 bases, with 6 bases spanning the gap. In germline, CDR1 is SGHRS, CDR2 YFSETQ.

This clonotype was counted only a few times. In DNA form, the CDR3 reads TGCAGTGCTACCCGGGGGGGCGCGAACACCGGGGAGCTGTTTTTT. This translates into CSATRGGANTGELFF. This chain uses TRBV20-1 with TRBJ2-2; 8 bases fit TRBD2. J was trimmed by 0 bases and V by 4 bases; bases with no gene match: 4. The germline CDR1 and CDR2 sequences are DFQATT and SNEGSKA (reference sequence). The CDR3 runs to 15 residues.

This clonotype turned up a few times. The CDR3 loop reads CSATNPLGLAGGQETQYF. The CDR3 nucleotides are TGCAGTGCTACAAATCCCTTGGGACTAGCGGGGGGACAAGAGACCCAGTACTTC. The chain carries TRBV20-1 and TRBJ2-5; 15 bases are a match to TRBD2. The V gene's germline CDR1 is DFQATT and CDR2 SNEGSKA (reference sequence). The J segment lost 2 bases and the V segment lost 4 bases, leaving 11 bases of the junction unmatched. CDR3 length: 18 amino acids.

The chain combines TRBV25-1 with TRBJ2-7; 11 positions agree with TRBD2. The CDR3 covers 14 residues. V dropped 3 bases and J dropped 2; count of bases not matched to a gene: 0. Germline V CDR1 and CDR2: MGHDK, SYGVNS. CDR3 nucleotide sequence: TGTGCCAGCAGTGATAGCGGGAGGGCCTACGAGCAGTACTTC. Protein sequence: CASSDSGRAYEQYF.

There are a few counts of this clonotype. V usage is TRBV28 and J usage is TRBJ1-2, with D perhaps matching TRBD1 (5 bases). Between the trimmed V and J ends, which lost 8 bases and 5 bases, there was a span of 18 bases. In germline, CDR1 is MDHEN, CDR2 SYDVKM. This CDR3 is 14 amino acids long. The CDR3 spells CASGLLREGYGYTF. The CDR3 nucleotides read TGTGCCAGCGGCCTTTTGAGGGAGGGGTATGGCTACACCTTC.

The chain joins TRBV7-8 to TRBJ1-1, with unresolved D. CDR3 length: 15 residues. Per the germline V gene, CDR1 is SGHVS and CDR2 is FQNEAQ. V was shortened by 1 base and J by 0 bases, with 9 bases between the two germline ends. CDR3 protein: CASSLDRFLNTEAFF. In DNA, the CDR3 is TGTGCCAGCAGCTTAGATAGGTTTCTGAACACTGAAGCTTTCTTT. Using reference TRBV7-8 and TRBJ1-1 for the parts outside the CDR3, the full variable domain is GAGVSQSPRYKVAKRGQDVALRCDPISGHVSLFWYQQALGQGPEFLTYFQNEAQLDKSGLPSDRFFAERPEGSVSTLKIQRTQQEDSAVYLCASSLDRFLNTEAFFGQGTRLTVV.

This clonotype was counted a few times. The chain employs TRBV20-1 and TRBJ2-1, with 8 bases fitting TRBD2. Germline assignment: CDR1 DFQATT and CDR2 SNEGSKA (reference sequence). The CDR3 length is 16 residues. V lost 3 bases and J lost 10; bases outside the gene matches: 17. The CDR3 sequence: CSASRPGTSRREEQFF. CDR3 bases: TGCAGTGCTAGTCGCCCAGGGACTAGTCGGCGTGAGGAGCAGTTCTTC.

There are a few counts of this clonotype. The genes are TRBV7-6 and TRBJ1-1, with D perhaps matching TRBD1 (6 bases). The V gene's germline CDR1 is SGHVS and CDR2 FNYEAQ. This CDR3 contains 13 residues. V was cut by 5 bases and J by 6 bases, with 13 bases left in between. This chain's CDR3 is CASSAIQGAEAFF. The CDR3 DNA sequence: TGTGCCAGCAGCGCGATACAGGGTGCTGAAGCTTTCTTT.

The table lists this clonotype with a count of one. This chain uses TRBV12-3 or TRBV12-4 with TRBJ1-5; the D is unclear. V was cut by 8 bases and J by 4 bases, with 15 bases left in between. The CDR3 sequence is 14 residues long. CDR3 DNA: TGTGCCAGCGTTGGAGGAGGAAGGAATCAGCCCCAGCATTTT. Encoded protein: CASVGGGRNQPQHF.

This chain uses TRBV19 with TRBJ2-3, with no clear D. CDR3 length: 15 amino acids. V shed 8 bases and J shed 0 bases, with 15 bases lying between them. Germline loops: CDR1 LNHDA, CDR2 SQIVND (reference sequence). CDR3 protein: CASGVGAASTDTQYF. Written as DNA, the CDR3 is TGTGCCAGTGGCGTGGGCGCAGCTAGCACAGATACGCAGTATTTT.

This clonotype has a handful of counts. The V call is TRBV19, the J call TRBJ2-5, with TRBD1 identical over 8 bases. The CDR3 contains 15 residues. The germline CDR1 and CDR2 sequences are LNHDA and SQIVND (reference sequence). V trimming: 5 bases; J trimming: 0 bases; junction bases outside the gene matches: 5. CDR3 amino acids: CASSPRTGNQETQYF. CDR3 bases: TGTGCCAGTAGTCCGCGGACAGGGAACCAAGAGACCCAGTACTTC.

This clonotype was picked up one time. In DNA, the CDR3 is TGTGCCAGCAGCTTCAGTCAGGGAGTCCACGAGCAGTACTTC. Protein: CASSFSQGVHEQYF. V gene TRBV7-6 combines with J gene TRBJ2-7, with D perhaps being TRBD1 or TRBD2 (5 bases each). The CDR3 is made up of 14 amino acids. The germline V gene has CDR1 SGHVS and CDR2 FNYEAQ. Deletions cut 3 bases from V and 5 bases from J, with 14 bases between.

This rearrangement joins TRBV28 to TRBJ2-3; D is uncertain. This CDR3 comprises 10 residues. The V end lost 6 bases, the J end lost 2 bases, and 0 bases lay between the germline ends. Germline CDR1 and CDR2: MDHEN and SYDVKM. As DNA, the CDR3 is TGTGCCAGCAGCACAGATACGCAGTATTTT. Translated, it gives CASSTDTQYF.

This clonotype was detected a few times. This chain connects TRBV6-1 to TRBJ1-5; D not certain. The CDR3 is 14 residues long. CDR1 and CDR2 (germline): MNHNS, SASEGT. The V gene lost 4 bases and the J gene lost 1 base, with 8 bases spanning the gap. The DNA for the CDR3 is TGTGCCAGCAGTGGAGATGGGAGCAATCAGCCCCAGCATTTT. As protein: CASSGDGSNQPQHF.

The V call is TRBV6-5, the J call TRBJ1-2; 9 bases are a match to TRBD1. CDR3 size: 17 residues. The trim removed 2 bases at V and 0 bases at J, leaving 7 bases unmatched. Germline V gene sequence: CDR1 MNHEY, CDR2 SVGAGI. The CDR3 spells CASSYRGQGPSNYGYTF. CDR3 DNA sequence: TGTGCCAGCAGTTACCGAGGACAGGGGCCCTCTAACTATGGCTACACCTTC.

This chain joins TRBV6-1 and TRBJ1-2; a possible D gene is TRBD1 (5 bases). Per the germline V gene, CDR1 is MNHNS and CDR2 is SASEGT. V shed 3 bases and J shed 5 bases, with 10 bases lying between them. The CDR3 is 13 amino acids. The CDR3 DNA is TGTGCCAGCAGTGAGGCAGGGAGATATGGCTACACCTTC. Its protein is CASSEAGRYGYTF.